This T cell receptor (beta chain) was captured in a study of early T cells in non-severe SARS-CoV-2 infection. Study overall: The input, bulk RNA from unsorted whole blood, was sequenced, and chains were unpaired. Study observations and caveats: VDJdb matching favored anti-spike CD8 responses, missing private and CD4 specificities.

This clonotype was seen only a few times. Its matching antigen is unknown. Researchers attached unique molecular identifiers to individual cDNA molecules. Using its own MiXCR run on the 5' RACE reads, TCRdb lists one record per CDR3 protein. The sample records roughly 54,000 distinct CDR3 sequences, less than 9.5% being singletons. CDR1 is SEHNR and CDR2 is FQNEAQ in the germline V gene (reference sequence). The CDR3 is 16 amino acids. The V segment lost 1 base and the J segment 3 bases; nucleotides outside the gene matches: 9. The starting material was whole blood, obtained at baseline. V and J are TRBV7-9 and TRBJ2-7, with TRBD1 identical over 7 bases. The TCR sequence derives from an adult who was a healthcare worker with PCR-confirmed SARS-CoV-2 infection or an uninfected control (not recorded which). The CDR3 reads CASSLGSLGDSYEQYF. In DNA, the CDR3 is TGTGCCAGCAGCTTAGGTTCATTGGGGGACAGCTACGAGCAGTACTTC.